The 22 T cell receptor beta chains given below trace back to one sample, sequenced in a study of blood T cell repertoires in COVID-19. Profiling relied on immunoSEQ multiplex PCR, and the TCRdb table lists in-frame clones only, not all of them. The table includes fewer than 200,000 clones, around 78% detected once. The sequenced sample consisted of PBMCs or T cells enriched from blood (not recorded which). The receptors derive from a woman in her fifties or sixties who had recovered from COVID-19.

V usage is TRBV9 and J usage is TRBJ1-2, with a tentative D call TRBD1 (6 bases). Germline assignment: CDR1 SGDLS and CDR2 YYNGEE. The CDR3 is 15 residues long. The V and J ends lost 0 bases and 8 bases respectively, with 17 bases between them. CDR3: CASSVGPTGRGGYTF. In DNA, the CDR3 is TGTGCCAGCAGCGTAGGGCCGACAGGAAGAGGCGGCTACACCTTC.

The rearrangement links TRBV15 to TRBJ1-4; D unclear. The germline CDR1 and CDR2 sequences are LNHNV and YYDKDF (reference sequence). This CDR3 comprises 15 residues. Trimming shortened V by 5 bases and J by 7 bases, and 17 bases separated the two germline ends. The CDR3 here is CATSRATSPGEKLFF. DNA of the CDR3: TGTGCCACCAGCCGAGCCACCAGCCCGGGTGAAAAACTGTTTTTT. The variable domain in full, completed from reference TRBV15 and TRBJ1-4, reads DAMVIQNPRYQVTQFGKPVTLSCSQTLNHNVMYWYQQKSSQAPKLLFHYYDKDFNNEADTPDNFQSRRPNTSFCFLDIRSPGLGDTAMYLCATSRATSPGEKLFFGSGTQLSVL.

This chain connects TRBV7-2 to TRBJ2-3, with 9 bases identical to TRBD2. The CDR3 is made up of 17 amino acids. Germline V CDR1 and CDR2: SGHTA, FQGNSA. The trim removed 8 bases at V and 1 base at J, leaving 13 bases unmatched. CDR3 sequence reads: CASSLQGLAGRTDTQYF. In DNA form, the CDR3 reads TGTGCCAGCTCCTTACAGGGGCTAGCGGGGCGCACAGATACGCAGTATTTT.

This chain links TRBV5-1 with TRBJ1-4; the D is unclear. Trimming cost V 4 bases and J 0 bases, with 13 bases left between them. The CDR3 length is 16 residues. Per the germline V gene, CDR1 is SGHRS and CDR2 is YFSETQ. The CDR3 region is CASSPLGGTTNEKLFF. The CDR3 nucleotides read TGCGCCAGCAGCCCACTTGGCGGGACAACTAATGAAAAACTGTTTTTT.

This clone was seen just once. The chain couples TRBV6-1 to TRBJ1-2; weak D call: TRBD1 (5 bases). The CDR3 runs 14 residues. The V end lost 1 base, the J end lost 8 bases, and 14 bases lay between the germline ends. Per germline, CDR1 MNHNS and CDR2 SASEGT. The CDR3 region is CASSEGGRRDGYTF. CDR3 nucleotide sequence: TGTGCCAGCAGTGAAGGGGGGAGGAGGGACGGCTACACCTTC.

This sequence joins TRBV28 and TRBJ1-1, with a tentative D call TRBD1 (6 bases). The CDR3 is made up of 13 amino acids. The V gene's germline CDR1 is MDHEN and CDR2 SYDVKM. Trimming took 5 bases from V and 6 from J, leaving 13 bases between them. The CDR3, as DNA: TGTGCCAGCAGTCGTGGGGGCGTCCCTGAAGCTTTCTTT. Translating gives CASSRGGVPEAFF.

Ten or more counts support this clone. The V gene is TRBV19, the J gene TRBJ2-3; D might be TRBD2 (6 bases). The CDR3 spans 13 residues. The V and J ends lost 5 bases and 1 base respectively, with 7 bases between them. CDR1 is LNHDA, CDR2 SQIVND, per germline (reference sequence). The CDR3 DNA reads as TGTGCCAGTAGTGCTAGCGGCACAGATACGCAGTATTTT. Protein sequence: CASSASGTDTQYF.

The chain recombines TRBV29-1 with TRBJ1-1; D is perhaps TRBD1 (6 bases). Germline CDR1 reads SQVTM; CDR2 reads ANQGSEA. V was pared by 7 bases and J by 1 base, with 10 bases between. There are 12 residues in the CDR3. CDR3: CSAGQTNTEAFF. The CDR3 DNA is TGCAGCGCCGGACAGACGAACACTGAAGCTTTCTTT.

The chain recombines TRBV21-1 with TRBJ1-3; the D call in the table, TRBD1, was not verified against the DNA. TRBV21-1 is labeled a pseudogene. The CDR3 is made up of 15 amino acids. The CDR3 DNA reads TGTGCCAGCAGCCTACAGGAGAACTCTGGAAACACCATATATTTT. Translation: CASSLQENSGNTIYF.

V and J are TRBV5-6 and TRBJ1-6; D gene uncertain. Between the trimmed V and J ends, which lost 7 bases and 7 bases, there was a span of 12 bases. Germline V gene lookup returns CDR1 SGHDT and CDR2 YYEEEE. This CDR3 is built from 13 residues. The CDR3 DNA is TGTGCCAGCGAGGGCCCGAGGAATTCACCCCTCCACTTT. Amino acids: CASEGPRNSPLHF.

J is TRBJ2-2 and V is TRBV28; 8 positions match TRBD1. CDR1 MDHEN and CDR2 SYDVKM come from the germline V gene. Losses at the gene ends were 5 bases for V and 6 bases for J; bases not matched to a gene: 8. CDR3 size: 15 residues. This chain's CDR3 is CASSPVDRAPGELFF. Written as DNA, the CDR3 is TGTGCCAGCAGTCCCGTGGACAGGGCCCCCGGGGAGCTGTTTTTT.

The genes are TRBV6-5 and TRBJ2-5, with 11 bases lining up with TRBD2. Germline V gene lookup returns CDR1 MNHEY and CDR2 SVGAGI. Germline trimming cut 6 bases from V and 2 bases from J; bases unmatched to any gene: 5. This CDR3 is built from 15 residues. Here the CDR3 DNA reads TGTGCCAGCAGCTTCCTAGCGGGGGGACAAGAGACCCAGTACTTC. It specifies CASSFLAGGQETQYF.

The rearrangement links TRBV6-5 to TRBJ1-1; D ambiguous. Trimming cost V 0 bases and J 10 bases, with 12 bases left between them. CDR1 is MNHEY, CDR2 SVGAGI, per germline. The CDR3 spans 13 residues. In nucleotides, the CDR3 is TGTGCCAGCAGTTACTCGGAGCTTTTCCTAGCTTTCTTT. It codes for CASSYSELFLAFF.

The chain uses TRBV7-9 and TRBJ1-3; 7 nucleotides agree with TRBD1. V trimming: 3 bases; J trimming: 0 bases; junction bases outside the gene matches: 5. Germline V CDR1 and CDR2: SEHNR, FQNEAQ (reference sequence). This CDR3 contains 16 residues. The CDR3: CASSLTGTASGNTIYF. DNA for the CDR3: TGTGCCAGCAGCTTGACCGGGACAGCCTCTGGAAACACCATATATTTT.

The genes are TRBV4-1 and TRBJ1-6; 10 nucleotides match TRBD1. The germline V gene encodes CDR1 MGHRA and CDR2 YSYEKL. The CDR3 is 15 residues long. V was pared by 5 bases and J by 7 bases, with 5 bases of the junction left unmatched. CDR3 DNA sequence: TGCGCCAGCAGCTTTGTGGGACAGGGGAATTCACCCCTCCACTTT. It is translated as CASSFVGQGNSPLHF.

This clone turned up a few times. V and J are TRBV7-8 and TRBJ1-2; unclear D gene. The germline V and J ends were trimmed by 5 bases and 5 bases, with 12 bases remaining between them. The germline V gene encodes CDR1 SGHVS and CDR2 FQNEAQ. The CDR3 extends over 13 amino acids. CDR3 sequence (DNA): TGTGCCAGCAGCGGCAAACATTTTTATGGCTACACCTTC. As protein: CASSGKHFYGYTF.

The V gene is TRBV5-1, the J gene TRBJ1-1, with TRBD1 matching over 10 bases. The CDR3 has 15 amino acids. The germline V gene has CDR1 SGHRS and CDR2 YFSETQ. J gave up 3 bases and V 4 bases, and 6 bases lay outside the gene matches. Here the CDR3 reads CASSRQGAWDTEAFF. Here the CDR3 DNA reads TGCGCCAGCAGCAGACAGGGGGCGTGGGACACTGAAGCTTTCTTT.

This clone was seen only once. As DNA, the CDR3 is TGTGCCAGCAGCCCGCGGGAGAGGAATGAGCAGTTCTTC. Its protein product is CASSPRERNEQFF. The rearrangement uses TRBV12-3 or TRBV12-4 and TRBJ2-1, with TRBD2 matching 7 bases. With 6 bases clipped from V and 7 bases from J, the junction kept 6 bases outside the gene matches. This CDR3 comprises 13 residues.

The gene calls are TRBV7-8 and TRBJ2-1; TRBD2 might be the D (6 bases). Germline V gene lookup returns CDR1 SGHVS and CDR2 FQNEAQ. Trimming cost V 5 bases and J 7 bases, with 21 bases left between them. This CDR3 region has 16 residues. The CDR3 reads CASSPKTLWGDNEQFF. The CDR3, as DNA: TGTGCCAGCAGCCCTAAGACTCTCTGGGGGGATAATGAGCAGTTCTTC. The variable domain in full, completed from reference TRBV7-8 and TRBJ2-1, reads GAGVSQSPRYKVAKRGQDVALRCDPISGHVSLFWYQQALGQGPEFLTYFQNEAQLDKSGLPSDRFFAERPEGSVSTLKIQRTQQEDSAVYLCASSPKTLWGDNEQFFGPGTRLTVL.

The chain couples TRBV27 to TRBJ1-1; D possibly corresponds to TRBD1 (5 bases). Germline CDR1 and CDR2: MNHEY and SMNVEV (reference sequence). Trimming removed 6 bases at V and 5 bases at J, with 13 bases between. The CDR3 length is 13 residues. CDR3 loop: CASRGPGGTEAFF. The CDR3 region has the DNA TGTGCCAGCAGGGGACCGGGGGGAACTGAAGCTTTCTTT.

The genes are TRBV19 and TRBJ1-1, with D unclear. This CDR3 has 13 residues. Germline assignment: CDR1 LNHDA and CDR2 SQIVND (reference sequence). V was pared by 4 bases and J by 1 base, with 7 bases between. In DNA form, the CDR3 reads TGTGCCAGTAGTACGCGAACGAACACTGAAGCTTTCTTT. This gives the protein CASSTRTNTEAFF.

This clone was seen just once. V gene TRBV28 combines with J gene TRBJ1-6; maybe TRBD1 (6 bases). CDR3 size: 16 residues. Deletions cut 5 bases from V and 1 base from J, with 12 bases between. Germline CDR1 and CDR2: MDHEN and SYDVKM. The CDR3 is CASSLSQGSYNSPLHF. The DNA of the CDR3 is TGTGCCAGCAGTCTTAGCCAGGGGTCCTATAATTCACCCCTCCACTTT.